This TCR beta chain appears in the sequencing data of a study of shared clonotypes between healthy human individuals. Overall study results and limits: A generally larger estimated richness was seen in naive subsets than in memory subsets.

Germline trimming cut 5 bases from V and 5 bases from J; bases unmatched to any gene: 8. The CDR3 is made up of 14 amino acids. Germline V gene sequence: CDR1 SGHNT, CDR2 YENEEA. With regard to this clone: Its specificity is not known.

TCRdb's table, derived via immunoSEQ multiplex PCR, lists solely in-frame clones and lacks some. The repertoire includes about 2.4 million clones, approximately 93% of them detected once, and 0.36% sits in the top ten. This receptor was taken from a man younger than 35 in good health. Some clones in this sample may be carry-over from other donors' samples. The sample taken for sequencing was naive CD4+ T cells from PBMCs. Subset meaning: CD45RA+ positively selected. This rearrangement joins TRBV11-3 to TRBJ2-5; 7 bases agree with TRBD1. For the CDR3, the DNA is TGTGCCAGCAGCCAACGACAGGGTTGGGAGACCCAGTACTTC. Encoded protein: CASSQRQGWETQYF.